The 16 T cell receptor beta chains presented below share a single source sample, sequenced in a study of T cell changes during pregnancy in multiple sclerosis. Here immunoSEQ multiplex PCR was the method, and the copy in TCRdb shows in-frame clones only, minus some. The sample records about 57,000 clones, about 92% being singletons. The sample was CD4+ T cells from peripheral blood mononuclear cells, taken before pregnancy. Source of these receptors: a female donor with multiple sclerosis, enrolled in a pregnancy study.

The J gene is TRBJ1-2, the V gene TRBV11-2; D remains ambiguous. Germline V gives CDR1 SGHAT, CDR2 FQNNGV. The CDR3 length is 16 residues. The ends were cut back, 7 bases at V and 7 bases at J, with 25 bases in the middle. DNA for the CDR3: TGTGCCAGCAACACAATCAAGGCGGGAGCTAAGGGTGGCTACACCTTC. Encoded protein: CASNTIKAGAKGGYTF.

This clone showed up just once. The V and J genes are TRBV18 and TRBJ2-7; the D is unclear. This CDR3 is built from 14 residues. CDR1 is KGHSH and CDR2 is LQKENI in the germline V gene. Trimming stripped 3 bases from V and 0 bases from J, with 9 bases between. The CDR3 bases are TGTGCCAGCTCACCCCCAGTGTACTCCTACGAGCAGTACTTC. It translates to CASSPPVYSYEQYF.

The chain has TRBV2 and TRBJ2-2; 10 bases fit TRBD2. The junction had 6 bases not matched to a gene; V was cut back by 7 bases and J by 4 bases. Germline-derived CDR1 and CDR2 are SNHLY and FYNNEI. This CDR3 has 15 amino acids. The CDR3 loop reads CASTSSGRSTGELFF. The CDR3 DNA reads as TGTGCCAGCACGTCTAGCGGGAGATCCACCGGGGAGCTGTTTTTT.

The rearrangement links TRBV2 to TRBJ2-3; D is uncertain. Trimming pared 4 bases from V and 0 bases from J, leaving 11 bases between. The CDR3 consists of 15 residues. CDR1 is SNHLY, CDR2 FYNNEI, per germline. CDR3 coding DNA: TGTGCCAGCAGTGCGTTTCTCCCTAGCACAGATACGCAGTATTTT. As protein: CASSAFLPSTDTQYF.

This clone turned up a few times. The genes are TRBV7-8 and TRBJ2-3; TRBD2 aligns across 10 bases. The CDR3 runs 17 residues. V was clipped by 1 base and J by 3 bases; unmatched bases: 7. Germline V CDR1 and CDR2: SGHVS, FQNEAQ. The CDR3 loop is CASSLGASGSRTDTQYF. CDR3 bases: TGTGCCAGCAGCTTAGGGGCTAGCGGGAGTCGGACAGATACGCAGTATTTT.

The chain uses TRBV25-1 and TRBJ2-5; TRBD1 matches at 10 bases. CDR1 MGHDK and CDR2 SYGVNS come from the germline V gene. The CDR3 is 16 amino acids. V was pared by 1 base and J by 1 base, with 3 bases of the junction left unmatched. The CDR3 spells CASSEWTGGSQETQYF. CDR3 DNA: TGTGCCAGCAGTGAATGGACAGGGGGTTCCCAAGAGACCCAGTACTTC.

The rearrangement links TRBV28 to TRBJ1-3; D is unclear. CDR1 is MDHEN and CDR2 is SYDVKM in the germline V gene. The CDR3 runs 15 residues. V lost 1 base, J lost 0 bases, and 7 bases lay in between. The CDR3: CASSLFRDSGNTIYF. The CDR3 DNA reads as TGTGCCAGCAGTTTATTCCGGGACTCTGGAAACACCATATATTTT.

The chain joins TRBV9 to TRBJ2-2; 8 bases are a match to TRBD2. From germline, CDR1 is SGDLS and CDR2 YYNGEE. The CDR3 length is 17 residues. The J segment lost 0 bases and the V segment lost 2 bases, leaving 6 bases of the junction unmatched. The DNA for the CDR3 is TGTGCCAGCAGCGTGACGGGGGGGATTGCGAACACCGGGGAGCTGTTTTTT. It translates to CASSVTGGIANTGELFF.

The CDR3 nucleotides read TGTGCCACCAGAAGGGACAGGGATAGGGAAAAACTGTTTTTT. Translated: CATRRDRDREKLFF. J is TRBJ1-4 and V is TRBV6-5; 9 nucleotides align to TRBD1. The germline V gene has CDR1 MNHEY and CDR2 SVGAGI. Trimming removed 10 bases from V and 8 bases from J; junction bases left unmatched: 11. The CDR3 extends over 14 amino acids.

For the CDR3, the DNA is TGTGCCAGCAGCTTAGCTGGGACAGGGGGGGGGACCTACGAGCAGTACTTC. This translates into CASSLAGTGGGTYEQYF. This chain joins TRBV7-9 and TRBJ2-7; 11 bases fit TRBD1. There are 17 residues in the CDR3. J gave up 2 bases and V 0 bases, and 6 bases lay outside the gene matches. From germline, CDR1 is SEHNR and CDR2 FQNEAQ (reference sequence).

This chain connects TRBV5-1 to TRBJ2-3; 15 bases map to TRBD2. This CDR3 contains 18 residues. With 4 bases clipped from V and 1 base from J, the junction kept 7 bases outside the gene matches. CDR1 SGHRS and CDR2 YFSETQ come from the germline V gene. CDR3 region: CASSPPGLAGGGTDTQYF. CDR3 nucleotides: TGCGCCAGCAGCCCGCCGGGACTAGCGGGAGGCGGCACAGATACGCAGTATTTT.

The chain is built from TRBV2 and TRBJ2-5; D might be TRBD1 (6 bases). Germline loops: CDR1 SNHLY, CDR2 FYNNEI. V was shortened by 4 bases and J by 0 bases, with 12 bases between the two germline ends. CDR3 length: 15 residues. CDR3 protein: CASSAKGVNQETQYF. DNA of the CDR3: TGTGCCAGCAGTGCAAAGGGGGTAAACCAAGAGACCCAGTACTTC.

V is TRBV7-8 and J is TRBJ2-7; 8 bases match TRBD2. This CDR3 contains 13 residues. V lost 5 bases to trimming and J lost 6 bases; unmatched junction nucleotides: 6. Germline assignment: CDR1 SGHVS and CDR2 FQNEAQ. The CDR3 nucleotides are TGTGCCAGCAGCCCTGGACTAGCCGGCGAGCAGTACTTC. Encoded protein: CASSPGLAGEQYF.

In nucleotides, the CDR3 is TGTGCCTGGACCGGCCCGGTCCAGGGTAACTATGGCTACACCTTC. Its protein is CAWTGPVQGNYGYTF. The chain links TRBV30 to TRBJ1-2; a possible D gene is TRBD1 (5 bases). The V end was cut by 4 bases, the J end by 1 base, with 16 bases between. Germline CDR1 reads GTSNPN; CDR2 reads SVGIG (reference sequence). This CDR3 is built from 15 residues. Supplemented by reference TRBV30 and TRBJ1-2, the full variable domain reads SQTIHQWPATLVQPVGSPLSLECTVEGTSNPNLYWYRQAAGRGLQLLFYSVGIGQISSEVPQNLSASRPQDRQFILSSKKLLLSDSGFYLCAWTGPVQGNYGYTFGSGTRLTVV.

CDR3: CASSLDRSYGYTF. As DNA, the CDR3 is TGTGCCAGCAGCTTAGACAGGTCCTATGGCTACACCTTC. The chain carries TRBV7-9 and TRBJ1-2; D is possibly TRBD1 (5 bases). The CDR3 consists of 13 residues. V was shortened by 1 base and J by 4 bases, with 7 bases between the two germline ends. Germline V lookup: CDR1 SEHNR, CDR2 FQNEAQ (reference sequence).

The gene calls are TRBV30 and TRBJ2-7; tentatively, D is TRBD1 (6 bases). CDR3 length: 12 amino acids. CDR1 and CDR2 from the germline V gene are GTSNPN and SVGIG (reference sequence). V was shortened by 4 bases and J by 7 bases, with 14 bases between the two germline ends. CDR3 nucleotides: TGTGCCTGGACTCGCAGGGGAAATGAGCAGTACTTC. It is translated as CAWTRRGNEQYF. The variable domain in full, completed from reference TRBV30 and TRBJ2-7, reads SQTIHQWPATLVQPVGSPLSLECTVEGTSNPNLYWYRQAAGRGLQLLFYSVGIGQISSEVPQNLSASRPQDRQFILSSKKLLLSDSGFYLCAWTRRGNEQYFGPGTRLTVT.